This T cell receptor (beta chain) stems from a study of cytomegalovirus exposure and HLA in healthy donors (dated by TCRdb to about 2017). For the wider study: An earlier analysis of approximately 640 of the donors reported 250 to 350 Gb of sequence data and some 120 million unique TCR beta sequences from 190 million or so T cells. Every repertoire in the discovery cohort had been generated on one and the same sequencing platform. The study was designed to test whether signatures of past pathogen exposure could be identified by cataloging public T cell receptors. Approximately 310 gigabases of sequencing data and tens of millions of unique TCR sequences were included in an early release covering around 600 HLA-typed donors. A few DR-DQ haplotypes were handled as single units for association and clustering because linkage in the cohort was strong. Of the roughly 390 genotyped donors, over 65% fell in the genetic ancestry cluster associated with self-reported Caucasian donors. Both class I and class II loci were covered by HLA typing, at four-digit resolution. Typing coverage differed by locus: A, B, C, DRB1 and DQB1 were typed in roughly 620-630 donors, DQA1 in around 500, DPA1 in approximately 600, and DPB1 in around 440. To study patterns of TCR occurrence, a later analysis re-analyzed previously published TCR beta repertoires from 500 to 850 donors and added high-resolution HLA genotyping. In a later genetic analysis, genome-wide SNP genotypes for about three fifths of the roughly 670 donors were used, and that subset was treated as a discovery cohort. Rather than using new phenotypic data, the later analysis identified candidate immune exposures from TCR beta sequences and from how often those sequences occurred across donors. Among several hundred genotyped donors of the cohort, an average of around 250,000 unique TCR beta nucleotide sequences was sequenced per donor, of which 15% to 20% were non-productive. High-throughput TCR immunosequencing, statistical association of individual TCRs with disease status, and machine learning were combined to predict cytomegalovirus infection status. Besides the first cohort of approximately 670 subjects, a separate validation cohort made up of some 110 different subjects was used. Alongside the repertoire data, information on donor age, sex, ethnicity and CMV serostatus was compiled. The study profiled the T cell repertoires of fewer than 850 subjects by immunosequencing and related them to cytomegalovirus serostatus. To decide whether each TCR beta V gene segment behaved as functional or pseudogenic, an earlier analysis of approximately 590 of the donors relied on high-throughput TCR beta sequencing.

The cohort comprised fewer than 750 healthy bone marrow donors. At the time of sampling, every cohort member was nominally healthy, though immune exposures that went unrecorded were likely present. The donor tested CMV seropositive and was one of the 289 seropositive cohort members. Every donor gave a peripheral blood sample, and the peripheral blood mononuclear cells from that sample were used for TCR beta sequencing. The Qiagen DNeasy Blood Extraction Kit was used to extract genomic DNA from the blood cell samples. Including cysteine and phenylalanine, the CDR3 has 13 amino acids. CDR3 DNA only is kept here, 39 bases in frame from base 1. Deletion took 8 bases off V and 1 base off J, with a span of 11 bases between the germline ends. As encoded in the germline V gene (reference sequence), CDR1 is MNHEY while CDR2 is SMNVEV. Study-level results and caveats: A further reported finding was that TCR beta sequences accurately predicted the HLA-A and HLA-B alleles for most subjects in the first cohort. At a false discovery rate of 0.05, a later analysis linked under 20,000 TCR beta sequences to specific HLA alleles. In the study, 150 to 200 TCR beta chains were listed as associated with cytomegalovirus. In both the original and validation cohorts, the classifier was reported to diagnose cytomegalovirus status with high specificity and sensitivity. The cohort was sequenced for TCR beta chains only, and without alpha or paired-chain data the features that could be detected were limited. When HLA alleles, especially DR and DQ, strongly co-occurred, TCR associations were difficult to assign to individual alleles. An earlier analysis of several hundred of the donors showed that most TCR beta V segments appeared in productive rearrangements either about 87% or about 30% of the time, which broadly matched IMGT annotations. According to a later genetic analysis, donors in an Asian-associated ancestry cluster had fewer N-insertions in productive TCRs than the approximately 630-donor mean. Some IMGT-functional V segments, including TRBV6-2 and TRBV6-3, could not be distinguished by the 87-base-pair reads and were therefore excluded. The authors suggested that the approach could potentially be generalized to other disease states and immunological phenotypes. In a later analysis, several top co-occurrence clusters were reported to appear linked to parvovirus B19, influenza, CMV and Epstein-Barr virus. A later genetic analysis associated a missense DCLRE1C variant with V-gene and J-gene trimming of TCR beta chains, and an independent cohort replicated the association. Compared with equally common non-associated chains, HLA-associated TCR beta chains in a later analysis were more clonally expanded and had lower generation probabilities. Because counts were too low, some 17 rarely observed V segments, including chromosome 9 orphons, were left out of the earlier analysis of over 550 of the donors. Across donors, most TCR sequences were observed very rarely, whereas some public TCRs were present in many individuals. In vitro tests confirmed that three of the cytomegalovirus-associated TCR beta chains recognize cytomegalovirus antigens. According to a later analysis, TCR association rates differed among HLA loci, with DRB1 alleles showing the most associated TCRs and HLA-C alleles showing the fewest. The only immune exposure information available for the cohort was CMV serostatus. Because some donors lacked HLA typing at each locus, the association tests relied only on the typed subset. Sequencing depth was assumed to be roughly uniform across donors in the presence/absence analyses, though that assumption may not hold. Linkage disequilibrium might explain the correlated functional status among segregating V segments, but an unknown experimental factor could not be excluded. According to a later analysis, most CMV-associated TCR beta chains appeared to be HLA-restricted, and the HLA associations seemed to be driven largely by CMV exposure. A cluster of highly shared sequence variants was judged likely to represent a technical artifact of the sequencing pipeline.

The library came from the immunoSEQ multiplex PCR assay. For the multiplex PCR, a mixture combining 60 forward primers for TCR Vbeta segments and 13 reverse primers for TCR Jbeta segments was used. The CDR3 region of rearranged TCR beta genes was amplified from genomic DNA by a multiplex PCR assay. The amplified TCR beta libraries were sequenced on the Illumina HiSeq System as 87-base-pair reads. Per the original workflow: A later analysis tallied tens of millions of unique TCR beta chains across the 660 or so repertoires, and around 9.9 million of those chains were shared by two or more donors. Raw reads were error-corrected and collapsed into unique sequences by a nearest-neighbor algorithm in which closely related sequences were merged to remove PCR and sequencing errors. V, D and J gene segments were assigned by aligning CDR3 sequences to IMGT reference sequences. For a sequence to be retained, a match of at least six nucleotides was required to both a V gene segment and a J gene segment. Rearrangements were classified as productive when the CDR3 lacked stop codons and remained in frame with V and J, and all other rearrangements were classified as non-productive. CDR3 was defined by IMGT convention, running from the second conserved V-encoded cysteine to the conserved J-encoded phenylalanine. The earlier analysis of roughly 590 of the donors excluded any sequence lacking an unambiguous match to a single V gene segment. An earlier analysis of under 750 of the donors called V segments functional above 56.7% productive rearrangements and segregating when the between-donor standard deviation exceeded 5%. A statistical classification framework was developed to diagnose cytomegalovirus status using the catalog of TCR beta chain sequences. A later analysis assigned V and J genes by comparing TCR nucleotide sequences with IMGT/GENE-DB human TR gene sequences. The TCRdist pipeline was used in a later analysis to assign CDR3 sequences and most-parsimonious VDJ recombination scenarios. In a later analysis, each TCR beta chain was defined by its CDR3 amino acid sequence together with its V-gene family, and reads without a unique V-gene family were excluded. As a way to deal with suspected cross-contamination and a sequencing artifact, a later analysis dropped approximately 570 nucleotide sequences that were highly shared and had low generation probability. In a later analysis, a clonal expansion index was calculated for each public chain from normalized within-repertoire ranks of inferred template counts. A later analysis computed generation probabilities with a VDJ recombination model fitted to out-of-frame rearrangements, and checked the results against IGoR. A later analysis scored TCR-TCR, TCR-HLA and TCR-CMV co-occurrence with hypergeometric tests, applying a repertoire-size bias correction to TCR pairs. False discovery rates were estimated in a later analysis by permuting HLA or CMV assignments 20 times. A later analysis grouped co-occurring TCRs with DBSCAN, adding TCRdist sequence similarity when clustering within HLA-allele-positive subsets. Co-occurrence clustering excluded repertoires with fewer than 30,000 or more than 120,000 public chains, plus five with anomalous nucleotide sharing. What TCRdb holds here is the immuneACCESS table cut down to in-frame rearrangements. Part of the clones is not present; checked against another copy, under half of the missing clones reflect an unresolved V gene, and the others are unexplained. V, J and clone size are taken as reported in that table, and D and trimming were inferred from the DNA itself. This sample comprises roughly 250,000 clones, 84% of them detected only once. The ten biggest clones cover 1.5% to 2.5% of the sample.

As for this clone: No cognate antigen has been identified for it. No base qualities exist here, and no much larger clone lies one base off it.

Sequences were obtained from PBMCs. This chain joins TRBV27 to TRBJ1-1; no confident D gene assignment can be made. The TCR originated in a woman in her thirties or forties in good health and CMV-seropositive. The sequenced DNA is TGTGCCAGCGCAGCTGGAGAGAACACTGAAGCTTTCTTT. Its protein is CASAAGENTEAFF.